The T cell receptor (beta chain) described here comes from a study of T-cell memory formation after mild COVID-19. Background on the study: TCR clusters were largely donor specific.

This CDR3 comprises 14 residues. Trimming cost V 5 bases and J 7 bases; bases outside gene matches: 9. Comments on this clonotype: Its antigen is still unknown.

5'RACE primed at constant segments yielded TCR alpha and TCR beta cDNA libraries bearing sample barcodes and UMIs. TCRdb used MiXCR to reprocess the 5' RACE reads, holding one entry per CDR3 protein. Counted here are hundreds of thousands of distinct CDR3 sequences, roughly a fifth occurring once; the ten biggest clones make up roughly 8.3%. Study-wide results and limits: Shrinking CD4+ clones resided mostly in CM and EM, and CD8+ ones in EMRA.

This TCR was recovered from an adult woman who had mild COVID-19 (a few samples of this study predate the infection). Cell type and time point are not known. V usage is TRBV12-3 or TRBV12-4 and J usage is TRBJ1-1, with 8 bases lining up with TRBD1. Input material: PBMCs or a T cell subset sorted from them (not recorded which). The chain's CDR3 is CASSPAPGTGEAFF. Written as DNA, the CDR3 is TGTGCCAGCAGTCCCGCTCCCGGGACAGGTGAAGCTTTCTTT.